Given below is one T cell receptor beta chain in context. Its antigen is unknown. The sample is drawn from a study of response to subunit inactivated influenza vaccine. Study results and caveats: The authors suggested that few new T cells are recruited per seasonal influenza vaccination.

TCRdb itself ran the RT-PCR reads through MiXCR, one entry per CDR3 protein. This table holds 500,000 to 650,000 distinct CDR3 sequences, around 8% found once. After removal of 0 bases from V and 5 bases from J, the junction contained 3 bases not matched to a gene. The germline CDR1 and CDR2 sequences are MNHEY and SVGAGI. The CDR3 is made up of 16 amino acids. The sample was PBMCs from blood, taken 23 to 25 months after vaccination. The chain links TRBV6-5 to TRBJ2-4; 11 nucleotides agree with TRBD2. The clonotype was recovered from a man between 50 and 69 years old who received an inactivated influenza vaccine. The DNA for the CDR3 is TGTGCCAGCAGTTACTCGCTAGCGGGGGGCGAAAACATTCAGTACTTC. Protein sequence: CASSYSLAGGENIQYF.